Sequencing of this T cell receptor beta chain was carried out in a study of PD-L1 blockade in urothelial cancer. Time point defined: peripheral blood 6 weeks after treatment start. The assay was immunoSEQ multiplex PCR, and TCRdb's table has in-frame clones only and misses some. Counted here are more than 60,000 clones, 88% occurring once; the ten biggest clones make up about 11%. Germline-derived CDR1 and CDR2 are SGHDT and YYEEEE. The CDR3 consists of 16 residues. J gave up 2 bases and V 4 bases, and 10 bases lay outside the gene matches. This clone occurred once. The sequenced sample was PBMCs, obtained around atezolizumab (anti-PD-L1) treatment. The clonotype originates from a man in his 60s with urothelial cancer. The chain recombines TRBV5-6 with TRBJ2-7, with 9 bases identical to TRBD1. The CDR3 is CASSVTSGTGTYEQYF. CDR3 in DNA: TGTGCCAGCAGCGTGACCTCCGGGACAGGGACCTACGAGCAGTACTTC.